A selection of T cell receptor beta chains follows, all from one sample in a study of T cell responses to AZD1222 COVID-19 vaccine. The table came from immunoSEQ multiplex PCR; TCRdb's copy has only in-frame clones and leaves some out. The sample holds fewer than 110,000 clones; over 75% are singletons and the top ten take 1.3%. Specimen: peripheral blood, collected on day 0 of AZD1222 vaccination. These receptors were collected from an adult in good health. The CDR3 runs from the conserved cysteine through the conserved F or W. D genes are given only for firm matches. Where a row states a size, it is once, few, many or the class of an expanded clone; other rows omit it.

CDR3nt: TGTGCCAGCAGCTTGATCACAGTTTATGGCTACACCTTC
CDR3aa: CASSLITVYGYTF
j_gene: TRBJ1-2
v_gene: TRBV5-5
d_gene: -
abundance: -

CDR3nt: TGTGCCAGCAGTGATCCCGCAGGGTTCCACGAGCAGTACTTC
CDR3aa: CASSDPAGFHEQYF
j_gene: TRBJ2-7
v_gene: TRBV25-1
d_gene: -
abundance: few

CDR3nt: TGTGCCAGCAGCGCCGGGGCGGGGACCCATTATAGCAATCAGCCCCAGCATTTT
CDR3aa: CASSAGAGTHYSNQPQHF
j_gene: TRBJ1-5
v_gene: TRBV9
d_gene: -
abundance: once

CDR3nt: TGTGCCACCAGCCTCAGCCGATTCAATCAGCCCCAGCATTTT
CDR3aa: CATSLSRFNQPQHF
j_gene: TRBJ1-5
v_gene: TRBV15
d_gene: -
abundance: -

CDR3nt: TGTGCCAGTAGGGCCGACAGGGCCCCTGGTTCACCCCTCCACTTT
CDR3aa: CASRADRAPGSPLHF
j_gene: TRBJ1-6
v_gene: TRBV19
d_gene: TRBD1
abundance: -

CDR3nt: TGTGCCAGCAGTTCGGTTGGGGGAACTGAAGCTTTCTTT
CDR3aa: CASSSVGGTEAFF
j_gene: TRBJ1-1
v_gene: TRBV6-2/TRBV6-3
d_gene: -
abundance: -

CDR3nt: TGTGCCAGCAGCCTAGGGCCCCCCTACTATGGCTACACCTTC
CDR3aa: CASSLGPPYYGYTF
j_gene: TRBJ1-2
v_gene: TRBV7-2
d_gene: -
abundance: -

CDR3nt: TGTGCCATCAGTGAGGGTACAGGGTCGGTTTACGAATCGTTCTTC
CDR3aa: CAISEGTGSVYESFF
j_gene: TRBJ2-1
v_gene: TRBV10-3
d_gene: -
abundance: -

CDR3nt: TGTGCCAGCAGCCAGGGGGCTACAGATACGCAGTATTTT
CDR3aa: CASSQGATDTQYF
j_gene: TRBJ2-3
v_gene: TRBV3-1/TRBV3-2
d_gene: -
abundance: once

CDR3nt: TGTGCCAGCAGCTTGGGGCTAAACAATGAGCAGTTCTTC
CDR3aa: CASSLGLNNEQFF
j_gene: TRBJ2-1
v_gene: TRBV5-6
d_gene: -
abundance: -

CDR3nt: TGTGCCAGCAGTTTAATCAGCACAGATACGCAGTATTTT
CDR3aa: CASSLISTDTQYF
j_gene: TRBJ2-3
v_gene: TRBV28
d_gene: -
abundance: -

CDR3nt: TGTGCCAGCACCGTAGCTCCAGGGGTAGAAGAAAAACTGTTTTTT
CDR3aa: CASTVAPGVEEKLFF
j_gene: TRBJ1-4
v_gene: TRBV7-9
d_gene: -
abundance: -

CDR3nt: TGTGCCAGCAGTGACCCCGGGACAGGTCAGGGTCAGTACTTC
CDR3aa: CASSDPGTGQGQYF
j_gene: TRBJ2-7
v_gene: TRBV28
d_gene: TRBD1
abundance: -

CDR3nt: TGCGCCAGCAGTCCCAGGATGAACACTGAAGCTTTCTTT
CDR3aa: CASSPRMNTEAFF
j_gene: TRBJ1-1
v_gene: TRBV5-1
d_gene: -
abundance: -

CDR3nt: TGTGCCAGCAGCTTATCATGGGACAGGGGCACTGAAGCTTTCTTT
CDR3aa: CASSLSWDRGTEAFF
j_gene: TRBJ1-1
v_gene: TRBV7-9
d_gene: TRBD1
abundance: -

CDR3nt: TGTGCCAGCAGTCCAGGGGCTTCACCCCTCCACTTT
CDR3aa: CASSPGASPLHF
j_gene: TRBJ1-6
v_gene: TRBV13
d_gene: -
abundance: -

CDR3nt: TGTGCCAGCACCAACGGGGGCGCCTCTAACACTGAAGCTTTCTTT
CDR3aa: CASTNGGASNTEAFF
j_gene: TRBJ1-1
v_gene: TRBV28
d_gene: -
abundance: -

CDR3nt: TGTGCCAGCAGTCCCGGGGACAGAGAACATGGCTACACCTTC
CDR3aa: CASSPGDREHGYTF
j_gene: TRBJ1-2
v_gene: TRBV27
d_gene: TRBD1
abundance: -

CDR3nt: TGTGCCAGCAGGAATTCCGGGACAGAGCAGTTCTTC
CDR3aa: CASRNSGTEQFF
j_gene: TRBJ2-1
v_gene: TRBV28
d_gene: -
abundance: -

CDR3nt: TGTGCCTGGAGTGTACCCCCGGAAACCTACGAGCAGTACTTC
CDR3aa: CAWSVPPETYEQYF
j_gene: TRBJ2-7
v_gene: TRBV30
d_gene: -
abundance: -